Sequencing of this T cell receptor (beta chain) was carried out in a study of Ad26.COV2.S vaccination and SARS-CoV-2 variants. On this clone: As yet, its antigen is unknown.

Study outcomes and limitations: Breadth of non-spike TCRs did not differ between vaccinees and placebo recipients. Spike-specific TCR breadth was greater in vaccine than placebo recipients.

Measured with immunoSEQ multiplex PCR; TCRdb has only the in-frame clones, and not every one. The data contain 350,000 to 450,000 clones, about 80% of them singletons. Described treatment: about 20 received Ad26.COV2.S at low or high dose, single or two shots; roughly five received placebo; per-sample allocation not given. Sample collection was performed on day 63 after the first vaccine or placebo injection. In Boston, the donor was an adult between 18-55 years of age. With 2 bases removed from V and 4 bases from J, the gap between germline ends came to 20 bases. CDR3 length equals 18 residues. Per the germline V gene, CDR1 is KGHSH and CDR2 is LQKENI.

The TCR originated in a person aged 18-65 years who received the Ad26.COV2.S COVID-19 vaccine or a placebo. The rearrangement uses TRBV18 and TRBJ2-2, with D possibly being TRBD2 (5 bases). Specimen: peripheral blood, collected in a trial of Ad26.COV2.S vaccine versus placebo. CDR3 DNA sequence: TGTGCCAGCTCACCAGTCCCCTTGTCGGGGTTGTCCACCGGGGAGCTGTTTTTT. Translating it yields CASSPVPLSGLSTGELFF.